The rows below give T cell receptor beta chains drawn from one sample of a study of cytomegalovirus exposure and HLA in healthy donors. The repertoire was sequenced with immunoSEQ multiplex PCR; TCRdb's copy has only in-frame clones and lacks some. This table holds roughly 120,000 clones, 82% found once. Sequencing was carried out using PBMCs. The receptor source for this set is a male donor in good health and CMV-seropositive. Each CDR3 is given without its conserved first and last residue.

v_gene: TRBV15; j_gene: TRBJ2-7; CDR3aa: ATSRDWGEANYEQY
v_gene: TRBV19; j_gene: TRBJ1-2; CDR3aa: ASSITGGDGGYT
v_gene: TRBV28; j_gene: TRBJ2-3; CDR3aa: ASSPPTPTDTQY
v_gene: TRBV19; j_gene: TRBJ2-7; CDR3aa: ASSGQTDAYEQY
v_gene: TRBV9; j_gene: TRBJ2-2; CDR3aa: ASSVKGQNTGELF
v_gene: TRBV4-3; j_gene: TRBJ1-4; CDR3aa: ASSQVSGPNEKLF
v_gene: TRBV18; j_gene: TRBJ1-3; CDR3aa: ASSLGTPDSGNTIY
v_gene: TRBV4-3; j_gene: TRBJ2-1; CDR3aa: ASSQDRTGVWNEQF
v_gene: TRBV29-1; j_gene: TRBJ2-3; CDR3aa: SVVLGATDTQY
v_gene: TRBV28; j_gene: TRBJ2-7; CDR3aa: ASSSDLLQGAYEQY
v_gene: TRBV7-9; j_gene: TRBJ1-2; CDR3aa: ASSLNSARTASFDT
v_gene: TRBV18; j_gene: TRBJ2-5; CDR3aa: ASSRDREETQY
v_gene: TRBV15; j_gene: TRBJ1-2; CDR3aa: ATSRERGANYGYT
v_gene: TRBV30; j_gene: TRBJ2-3; CDR3aa: AWSRQGATDTQY
v_gene: TRBV15; j_gene: .; CDR3aa: ATSRESAGDIDEQY
v_gene: TRBV11-2; j_gene: TRBJ2-1; CDR3aa: ASSLDGTGEQF
v_gene: TRBV28; j_gene: TRBJ1-5; CDR3aa: ASSSQVGNQPQH
v_gene: TRBV7-5; j_gene: TRBJ1-4; CDR3aa: ARSLGRICRFNEKLF
v_gene: TRBV19; j_gene: TRBJ2-1; CDR3aa: ASSIISGSYNEQF
v_gene: TRBV7-2; j_gene: TRBJ2-3; CDR3aa: ASRRTNTDTQY
v_gene: TRBV4-3; j_gene: TRBJ2-7; CDR3aa: ASSQGTGGTYEQY
v_gene: TRBV6-1; j_gene: TRBJ2-5; CDR3aa: ASSVPGEETQY
v_gene: TRBV6-5; j_gene: TRBJ1-6; CDR3aa: ASSLQDTYSPLH
v_gene: TRBV7-9; j_gene: TRBJ2-2; CDR3aa: ASSPPLAGNTGELF
v_gene: TRBV11-2; j_gene: TRBJ2-1; CDR3aa: ASSTLRAEQF
v_gene: TRBV30; j_gene: TRBJ2-7; CDR3aa: AWNRRGGIPYEQY
v_gene: TRBV29-1; j_gene: TRBJ2-2; CDR3aa: SVLSGTGELF
v_gene: TRBV7-2; j_gene: TRBJ2-3; CDR3aa: ASSFSGRESDTQY